These 8 T cell receptor beta chains were sequenced from one sample in a study of T cell responses to AZD1222 COVID-19 vaccine. The protocol was immunoSEQ multiplex PCR, while the TCRdb copy is restricted to in-frame clones and leaves out a portion. The table has 110,000 or so clones, 75% to 90% seen once. The starting material was peripheral blood, obtained 28 days after the second AZD1222 dose. The receptors derive from an adult who received the AZD1222 COVID-19 vaccine.

The chain couples TRBV7-9 to TRBJ1-2; D remains ambiguous. Trimming cost V 5 bases and J 8 bases, with 15 bases left between them. CDR3 length: 13 residues. The germline V gene encodes CDR1 SEHNR and CDR2 FQNEAQ (reference sequence). CDR3 in DNA: TGTGCCAGCAGCCCGCTCGGAGTGGTAGGCTACACCTTC. The encoded protein is CASSPLGVVGYTF.

This chain connects TRBV7-2 to TRBJ2-1; D gene unclear. The CDR3 consists of 13 residues. The V end lost 3 bases, the J end lost 7 bases, and 10 bases lay between the germline ends. CDR1 is SGHTA, CDR2 FQGNSA, per germline. The CDR3 reads CASSFPPTNEQFF. The CDR3 nucleotides are TGTGCCAGCAGCTTTCCACCTACAAATGAGCAGTTCTTC.

The genes are TRBV9 and TRBJ2-3; 9 positions agree with TRBD1. Germline V CDR1 and CDR2: SGDLS, YYNGEE. The CDR3 has 16 residues. V gave up 0 bases and J gave up 4 bases; unmatched junction bases: 6. Written as DNA, the CDR3 is TGTGCCAGCAGCGTAGAGGGACAGGGAGGTTCAGATACGCAGTATTTT. Encoded protein: CASSVEGQGGSDTQYF.

The chain is built from TRBV7-9 and TRBJ2-7; 9 positions agree with TRBD1. Germline CDR1 and CDR2: SEHNR and FQNEAQ (reference sequence). V gave up 6 bases and J gave up 3 bases; unmatched junction bases: 6. The CDR3 has 14 residues. The CDR3 nucleotides read TGTGCCAGCAGTTCCGGGACAGGGTTCTACGAGCAGTACTTC. This gives the protein CASSSGTGFYEQYF.

This rearrangement joins TRBV30 to TRBJ1-5; D gene ambiguous. Germline V CDR1 and CDR2: GTSNPN, SVGIG (reference sequence). This CDR3 region has 14 residues. Trimming removed 0 bases at V and 5 bases at J, with 11 bases between. This chain's CDR3 is CAWSVRSNYQPQHF. The CDR3 DNA reads as TGTGCCTGGAGTGTTAGGTCAAACTATCAGCCCCAGCATTTT.

The V and J genes are TRBV7-3 and TRBJ2-3, with no clear D. Between the trimmed V and J ends, which lost 2 bases and 0 bases, there was a span of 12 bases. This CDR3 is 16 amino acids long. Looked up from germline, CDR1 is SGHTA and CDR2 is FQGTGA. CDR3 DNA: TGTGCCAGCAGCTTAGGCGTCGGGCTAAGCACAGATACGCAGTATTTT. Its protein product is CASSLGVGLSTDTQYF.

This chain joins TRBV7-3 and TRBJ2-5, with 7 bases matching TRBD2. This CDR3 is 15 amino acids long. Germline CDR1 is SGHTA and CDR2 is FQGTGA. The V gene end was trimmed by 5 bases and the J gene end by 5 bases; junction bases not matched to a gene: 11. This CDR3 is CASSQAGLDSETQYF. As DNA, the CDR3 is TGTGCCAGCAGCCAAGCGGGGTTAGACTCGGAGACCCAGTACTTC.

J is TRBJ2-3 and V is TRBV7-3; TRBD2 aligns across 11 bases. CDR3 length equals 16 residues. Germline V gene sequence: CDR1 SGHTA, CDR2 FQGTGA. Unmatched junction bases numbered 9, after V lost 5 bases and J lost 5 bases. The CDR3 DNA is TGTGCCAGCAGCGTGATAGCGGGGGGGCCGATAGATACGCAGTATTTT. It yields the protein CASSVIAGGPIDTQYF.